The rows below give T cell receptor beta chains drawn from one sample of a study of T cells in Graves' hyperthyroidism and ophthalmopathy. TCRdb re-called the multiplex PCR reads with MiXCR, one entry per CDR3 protein. This table holds under 450,000 distinct CDR3 sequences, less than 20% found once. The sequenced sample was blood. These receptors all stem from a woman under 30 with Graves' hyperthyroidism. CDR3s include the opening cysteine and the closing phenylalanine or tryptophan. Rows give clone size only sometimes, using once, few, many, or a class for an expanded clone.

v_call	clone_size	j_call	cdr3_aa
TRBV13	many	TRBJ1-2	CASSSSRDGYTF
TRBV3-1	-	TRBJ2-1	CASGASAAYNEQFF
TRBV7-9	few	TRBJ2-5	CASDTFRGARETQYF
TRBV12-3/TRBV12-4	few	TRBJ1-2	CASSFLLTGGDLGYTF
TRBV6-6	-	TRBJ2-2	CASSYSTSAGELFF
TRBV7-3	many	TRBJ2-5	CASSQNGGGETQYF
TRBV20-1	-	TRBJ1-1	CSARGEGTGPNTEAFF
TRBV20-1	-	TRBJ2-3	CSSTSGRVADTQYF
TRBV6-1	-	TRBJ1-5	CASSSAGVLPQHF
TRBV11-2	many	TRBJ2-7	CANSLDQLAGRYEQYF
TRBV30	many	TRBJ1-4	CAWNRGGEKLFF
TRBV24-1	few	TRBJ1-5	CATSDNRGDQPQHF
TRBV28	many	TRBJ2-2	CASRSRGQGITGELFF
TRBV2	many	TRBJ1-1	CASSLQGRNTEAFF
TRBV27	-	TRBJ2-1	CASSLSPSTSEQFF
TRBV20-1	-	TRBJ1-2	CSAGRLSAGYTF
TRBV20-1	many	TRBJ2-5	CSARQGFKTQYF
TRBV2	many	TRBJ2-7	CASANYEQYF
TRBV9	many	TRBJ2-3	CASSVVGTSTDTQYF
TRBV12-3/TRBV12-4	many	TRBJ2-3	CASSLGLGDTQYF
TRBV12-3/TRBV12-4	many	TRBJ1-5	CASSLRPGPQHF
TRBV19	few	TRBJ2-1	CASSAGSVVNEQFF
TRBV14	few	TRBJ2-3	CASSQVTGVSGDTQYF
TRBV2	many	TRBJ1-5	CASSDGGARNQPQHF
TRBV20-1	-	TRBJ2-5	CSAPIPGGTQYF
TRBV7-3	many	TRBJ2-5	CASSQGLAGTQYF
TRBV27	few	TRBJ2-1	CAISATGSNEQFF
TRBV6-6	many	TRBJ2-2	CASSYSQYGELFF
TRBV6-6	many	TRBJ2-5	CASSYGWGEPTETQYF
TRBV9	many	TRBJ1-2	CASSTRDRANYGYTF
TRBV3-1	many	TRBJ2-2	CASSPPGQGRTGELFF
TRBV5-1	many	TRBJ2-5	CASSFLPSGNQETQYF
TRBV4-1	-	TRBJ2-3	CASSQWGPLSTDTQYF
TRBV19	-	TRBJ1-1	CASSTQGNAEAFF
TRBV3-1	many	TRBJ2-3	CASSQSGRGGTDTQYF
TRBV6-1	many	TRBJ1-5	CASSAPGTGQPQHF
TRBV20-1	-	TRBJ1-4	CSVPYLEKLFF
TRBV18	many	TRBJ2-5	CASSLRVAGLQETQYF
TRBV30	once	TRBJ1-2	CAWMGGDYGYTF
TRBV6-1	-	TRBJ2-7	CASSEYGLASYEQYF
TRBV6-1	many	TRBJ2-1	CASIPRGDRGGEQFF
TRBV3-1	many	TRBJ2-1	CASSQGSLDEQFF
TRBV30	-	TRBJ1-2	CAWSVRAYGYTF
TRBV19	many	TRBJ1-5	CASSIGPGDRGTIEQPQHF
TRBV7-7	few	TRBJ2-2	CASRPSPGAGELFF
TRBV12-3/TRBV12-4	many	TRBJ2-1	CASSPEGADYNEQFF
TRBV19	few	TRBJ2-7	CASRPIAYAIHEQYF
TRBV20-1	many	TRBJ2-1	CSASGTSGYNEQFF
TRBV9	many	TRBJ1-2	CASSRTSLQWDNYGYTF
TRBV11-2	many	TRBJ2-1	CASSPSRVTNEQFF
TRBV12-3/TRBV12-4	many	TRBJ2-7	CASSLSDRGEQYF
TRBV27	many	TRBJ1-2	CASSLRDRVIGYTF
TRBV3-1	many	TRBJ2-7	CASSLGWTRSYEQYF
TRBV3-1	many	TRBJ1-1	CASSGQGPTEAFF
TRBV15	-	TRBJ2-6	CATSNRDRDESGANVLTF
TRBV28	many	TRBJ1-4	CASVGQAVEKLFF
TRBV4-1	few	TRBJ1-4	CASSQEGGGAEKLFF
TRBV19	-	TRBJ2-3	CASSIVVAADTQYF
TRBV12-3/TRBV12-4	-	TRBJ2-7	CASSLPFSGGRIYEQYF
TRBV28	-	TRBJ2-1	CASSRLAGGPVNEQFF